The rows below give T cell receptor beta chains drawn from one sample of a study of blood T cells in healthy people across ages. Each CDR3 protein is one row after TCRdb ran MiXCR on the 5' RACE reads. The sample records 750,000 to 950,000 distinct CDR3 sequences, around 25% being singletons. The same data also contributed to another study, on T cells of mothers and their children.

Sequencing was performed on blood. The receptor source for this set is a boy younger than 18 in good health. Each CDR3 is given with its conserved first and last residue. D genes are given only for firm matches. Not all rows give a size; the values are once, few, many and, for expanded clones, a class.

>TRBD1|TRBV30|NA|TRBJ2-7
TGTGCCTGGGGTCCCCCGGGACAGATAAACGAGCAGTACTTC
CAWGPPGQINEQYF
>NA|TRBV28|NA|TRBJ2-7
TGTGCCAGCAGAGGGACGGAACATTACGAGCAGTACTTC
CASRGTEHYEQYF
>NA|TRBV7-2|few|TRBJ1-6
TGTGCCAGCAGCGACAACAGGGAATCACCCCTCCACTTT
CASSDNRESPLHF
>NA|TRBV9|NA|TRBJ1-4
TGTGCCAGCAGCGTTGGAGGGGTTGGAACTAATGAAAAACTGTTTTTT
CASSVGGVGTNEKLFF
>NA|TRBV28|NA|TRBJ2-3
TGTGCCAGCAGTTTGGTTGGGCGATTAAGCACAGATACGCAGTATTTT
CASSLVGRLSTDTQYF
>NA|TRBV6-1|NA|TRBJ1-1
TGTGCCAGCACCGCAAGCACTGAAGCTTTCTTT
CASTASTEAFF
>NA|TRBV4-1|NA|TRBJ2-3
TGCGCCGGCAGCCAAATCAGGGAGTTAGCAGATACGCAGTATTTT
CAGSQIRELADTQYF
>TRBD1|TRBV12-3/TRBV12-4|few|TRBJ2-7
TGTGCCAGCAGTTTAGATAGGGCAGGGGGCCCGATCGAGCAGTACTTC
CASSLDRAGGPIEQYF
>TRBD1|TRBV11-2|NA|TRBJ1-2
TGTGCCAGCAGCTCCTTTCAGGGGGAAGATGGCTACACCTTC
CASSSFQGEDGYTF
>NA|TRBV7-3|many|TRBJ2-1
TGTGCCAGCAGCGTTGACTCCTCCTACAATGAGCAGTTCTTC
CASSVDSSYNEQFF
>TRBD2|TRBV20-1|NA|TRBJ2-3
TGCAGTGCTAGAGCGGCGGGGGGGAACTCCGATACGCAGTATTTT
CSARAAGGNSDTQYF
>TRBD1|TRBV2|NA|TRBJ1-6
TGTGCCAGCAGTGAAGCCCTCCGGGACAGGAATTCACCCCTCCACTTT
CASSEALRDRNSPLHF
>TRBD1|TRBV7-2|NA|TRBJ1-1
TGTGCCAGCAGCCGACAGGGGATGTACACTGAAGCTTTCTTT
CASSRQGMYTEAFF
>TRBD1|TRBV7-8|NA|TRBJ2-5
TGTGCCAGCAGCTCCAGAGGGACAGGGAGAGAGACCCAGTACTTC
CASSSRGTGRETQYF
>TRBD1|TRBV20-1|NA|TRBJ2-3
TGCAGTGCTAGGGGACAGGGTTTCACAGATACGCAGTATTTT
CSARGQGFTDTQYF
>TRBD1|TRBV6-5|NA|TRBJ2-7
TGTGCCAGCAGGCGGACAGGGAACTACGAGCAGTACTTC
CASRRTGNYEQYF
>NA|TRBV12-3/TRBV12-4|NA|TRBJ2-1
TGTGCCAGCAGTTTATTGACGGAACCGTCCTACAATGAGCAGTTCTTC
CASSLLTEPSYNEQFF
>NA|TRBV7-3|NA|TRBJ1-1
TGTGCCAGCAGCTTAGAGGGTTCGCGAGAAGCTTTCTTT
CASSLEGSREAFF
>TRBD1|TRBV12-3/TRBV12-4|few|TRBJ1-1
TGTGCCAGCAGTCCGGGACAGGGGGTGACTGAAGCTTTCTTT
CASSPGQGVTEAFF
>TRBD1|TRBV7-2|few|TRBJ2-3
TGTGCCAGCAGCTTTAGGGGGCCGAGCACAGATACGCAGTATTTT
CASSFRGPSTDTQYF
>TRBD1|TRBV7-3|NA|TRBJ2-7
TGTGCCAGCAGTTCAATAAGGACAGGGAGCTCCTACGAGCAGTACTTC
CASSSIRTGSSYEQYF
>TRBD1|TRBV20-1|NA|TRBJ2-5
TGCAGTGCTCAATCTGACAGGGGAGAGACCCAGTACTTC
CSAQSDRGETQYF